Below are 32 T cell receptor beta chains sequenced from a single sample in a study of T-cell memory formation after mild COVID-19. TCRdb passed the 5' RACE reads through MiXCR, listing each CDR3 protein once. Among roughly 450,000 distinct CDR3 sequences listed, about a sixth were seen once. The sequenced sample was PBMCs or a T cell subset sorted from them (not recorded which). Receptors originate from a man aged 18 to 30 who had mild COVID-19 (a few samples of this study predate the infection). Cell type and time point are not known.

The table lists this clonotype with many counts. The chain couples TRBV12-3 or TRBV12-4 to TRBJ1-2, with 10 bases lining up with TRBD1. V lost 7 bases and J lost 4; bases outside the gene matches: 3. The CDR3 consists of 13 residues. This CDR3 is CASTRTGGYGYTF. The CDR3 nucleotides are TGTGCCAGCACCCGGACAGGGGGCTATGGCTACACCTTC.

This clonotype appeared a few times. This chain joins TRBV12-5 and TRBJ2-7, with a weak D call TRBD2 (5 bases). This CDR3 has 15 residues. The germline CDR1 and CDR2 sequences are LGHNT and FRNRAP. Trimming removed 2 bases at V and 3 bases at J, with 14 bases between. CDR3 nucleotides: TGTGCTAGTGGTTTGTCGGTACTAGGAGACTACGAGCAGTACTTC. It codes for CASGLSVLGDYEQYF.

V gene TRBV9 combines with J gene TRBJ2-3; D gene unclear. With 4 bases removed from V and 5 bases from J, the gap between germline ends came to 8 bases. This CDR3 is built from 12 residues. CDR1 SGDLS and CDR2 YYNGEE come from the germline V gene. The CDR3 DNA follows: TGTGCCAGCAGCCCCTTCATAGATACGCAGTATTTT. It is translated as CASSPFIDTQYF. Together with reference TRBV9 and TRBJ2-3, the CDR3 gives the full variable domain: DSGVTQTPKHLITATGQRVTLRCSPRSGDLSVYWYQQSLDQGLQFLIQYYNGEERAKGNILERFSAQQFPDLHSELNLSSLELGDSALYFCASSPFIDTQYFGPGTRLTVL.

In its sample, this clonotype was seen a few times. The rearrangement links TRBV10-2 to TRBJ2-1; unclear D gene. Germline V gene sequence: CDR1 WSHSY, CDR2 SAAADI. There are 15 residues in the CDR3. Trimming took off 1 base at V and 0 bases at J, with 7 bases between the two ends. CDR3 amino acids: CASSEYRSSYNEQFF. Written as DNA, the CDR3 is TGCGCCAGCAGTGAGTACCGGAGCTCCTACAATGAGCAGTTCTTC.

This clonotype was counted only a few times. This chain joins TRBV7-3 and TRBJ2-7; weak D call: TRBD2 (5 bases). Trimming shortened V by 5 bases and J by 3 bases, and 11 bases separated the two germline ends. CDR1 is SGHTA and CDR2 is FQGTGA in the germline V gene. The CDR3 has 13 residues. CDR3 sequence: CASSTARGYEQYF. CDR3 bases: TGTGCCAGCAGCACGGCCCGGGGCTACGAGCAGTACTTC.

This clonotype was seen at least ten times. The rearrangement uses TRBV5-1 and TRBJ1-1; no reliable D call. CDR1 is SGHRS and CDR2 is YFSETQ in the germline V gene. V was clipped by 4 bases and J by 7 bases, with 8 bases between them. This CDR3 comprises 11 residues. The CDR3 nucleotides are TGCGCCAGCAGCGGAAGTAGTGAAGCTTTCTTT. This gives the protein CASSGSSEAFF.

CDR3 nucleotides: TGTGCCAGCAGTTTAATTGGGACAGCGGAGGGAGGTGGCTACACCTTC. Its protein product is CASSLIGTAEGGGYTF. The genes are TRBV28 and TRBJ1-2; TRBD1 matches at 7 bases. This CDR3 has 16 amino acids. Germline lookup yields CDR1 MDHEN and CDR2 SYDVKM. After removal of 2 bases from V and 7 bases from J, the junction contained 13 bases not matched to a gene.

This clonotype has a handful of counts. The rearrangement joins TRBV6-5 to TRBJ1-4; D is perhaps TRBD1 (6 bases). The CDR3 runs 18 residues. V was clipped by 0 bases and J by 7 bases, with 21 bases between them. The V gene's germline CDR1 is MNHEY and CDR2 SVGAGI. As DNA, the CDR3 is TGTGCCAGCAGTTACTCCCTGAGTTCGATCGGGGGCTTTGAAAAACTGTTTTTT. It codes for CASSYSLSSIGGFEKLFF.

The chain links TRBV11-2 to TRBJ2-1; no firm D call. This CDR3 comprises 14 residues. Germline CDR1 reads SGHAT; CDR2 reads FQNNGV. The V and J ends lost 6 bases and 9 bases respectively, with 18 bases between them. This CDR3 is CASSSSVGGIEQFF. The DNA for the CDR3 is TGTGCCAGCAGTTCTTCCGTTGGTGGGATTGAGCAGTTCTTC.

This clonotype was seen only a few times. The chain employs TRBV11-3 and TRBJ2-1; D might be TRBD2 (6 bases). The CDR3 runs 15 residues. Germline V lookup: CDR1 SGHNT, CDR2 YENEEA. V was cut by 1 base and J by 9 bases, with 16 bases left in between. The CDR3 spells CASSLAQGGEREQFF. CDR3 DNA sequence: TGTGCCAGCAGCTTAGCCCAGGGCGGGGAGCGTGAGCAGTTCTTC.

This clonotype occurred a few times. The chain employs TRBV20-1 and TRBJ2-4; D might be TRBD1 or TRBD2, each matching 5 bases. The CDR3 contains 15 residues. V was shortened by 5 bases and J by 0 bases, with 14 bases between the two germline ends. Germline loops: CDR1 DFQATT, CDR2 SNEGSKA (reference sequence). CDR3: CSAGTGNLAKNIQYF. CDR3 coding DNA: TGCAGTGCTGGGACCGGGAATCTAGCCAAAAACATTCAGTACTTC.

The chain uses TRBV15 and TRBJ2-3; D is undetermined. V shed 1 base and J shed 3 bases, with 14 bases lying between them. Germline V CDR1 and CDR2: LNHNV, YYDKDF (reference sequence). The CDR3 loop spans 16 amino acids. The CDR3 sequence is CATSRGSSTLTDTQYF. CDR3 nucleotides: TGTGCCACCAGCAGAGGCTCTTCGACTCTAACAGATACGCAGTATTTT.

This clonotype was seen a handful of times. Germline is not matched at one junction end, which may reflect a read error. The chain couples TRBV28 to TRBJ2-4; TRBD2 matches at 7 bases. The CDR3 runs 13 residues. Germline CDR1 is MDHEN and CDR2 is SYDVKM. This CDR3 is CASSLASGAFLGF. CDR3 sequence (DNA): TGTGCCAGCAGTTTGGCTAGCGGTGCCTTTTTGGGCTTC.

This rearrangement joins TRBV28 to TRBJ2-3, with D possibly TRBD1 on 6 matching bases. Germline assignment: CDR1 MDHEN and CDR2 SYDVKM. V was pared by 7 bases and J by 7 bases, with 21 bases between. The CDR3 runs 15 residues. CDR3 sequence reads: CASTYQGQASHTQYF. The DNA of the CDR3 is TGTGCCAGCACCTATCAGGGGCAGGCCAGCCATACGCAGTATTTT.

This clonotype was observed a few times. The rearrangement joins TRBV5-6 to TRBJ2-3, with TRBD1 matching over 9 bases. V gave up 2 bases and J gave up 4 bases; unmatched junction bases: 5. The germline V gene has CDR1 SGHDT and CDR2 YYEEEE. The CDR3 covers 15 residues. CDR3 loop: CASSFPGQGSDTQYF. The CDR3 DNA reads TGTGCCAGCAGCTTTCCGGGACAGGGATCAGATACGCAGTATTTT. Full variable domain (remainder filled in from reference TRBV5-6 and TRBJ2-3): DAGVTQSPTHLIKTRGQQVTLRCSPKSGHDTVSWYQQALGQGPQFIFQYYEEEERQRGNFPDRFSGHQFPNYSSELNVNALLLGDSALYLCASSFPGQGSDTQYFGPGTRLTVL.

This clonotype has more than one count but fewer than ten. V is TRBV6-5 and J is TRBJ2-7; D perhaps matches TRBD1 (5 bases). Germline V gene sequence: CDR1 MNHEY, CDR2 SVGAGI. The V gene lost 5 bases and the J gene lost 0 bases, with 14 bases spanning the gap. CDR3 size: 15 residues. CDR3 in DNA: TGTGCCAGCAGTCACAGACAGACCACCTCCTACGAGCAGTACTTC. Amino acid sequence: CASSHRQTTSYEQYF.

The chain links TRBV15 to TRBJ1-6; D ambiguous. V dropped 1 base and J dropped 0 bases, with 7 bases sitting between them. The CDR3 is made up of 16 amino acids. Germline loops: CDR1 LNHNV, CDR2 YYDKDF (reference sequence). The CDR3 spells CATSRGWSSYNSPLHF. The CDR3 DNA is TGTGCCACCAGCAGAGGATGGAGCTCCTATAATTCACCCCTCCACTTT.

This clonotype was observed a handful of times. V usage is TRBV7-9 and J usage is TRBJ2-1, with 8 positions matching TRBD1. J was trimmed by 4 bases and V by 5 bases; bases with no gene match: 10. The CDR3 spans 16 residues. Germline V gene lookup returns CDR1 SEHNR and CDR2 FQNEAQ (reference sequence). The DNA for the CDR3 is TGTGCCAGCAGCGACCGGGACAGGTACGATTACAATGAGCAGTTCTTC. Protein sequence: CASSDRDRYDYNEQFF.

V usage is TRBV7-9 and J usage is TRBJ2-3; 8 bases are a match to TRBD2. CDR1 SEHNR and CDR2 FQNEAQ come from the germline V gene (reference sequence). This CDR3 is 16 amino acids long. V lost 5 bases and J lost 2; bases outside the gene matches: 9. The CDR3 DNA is TGTGCCAGCAGCCCGGGAGCGGGGGCCACCACAGATACGCAGTATTTT. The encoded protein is CASSPGAGATTDTQYF.

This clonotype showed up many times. The CDR3 sequence is CASSTGTGRRLAKNIQYF. CDR3 nucleotides: TGTGCCAGCAGCACCGGGACAGGGAGAAGGTTAGCCAAAAACATTCAGTACTTC. The chain employs TRBV12-3 or TRBV12-4 and TRBJ2-4; 9 bases align to TRBD1. This CDR3 region has 18 residues. V gave up 6 bases and J gave up 0 bases; unmatched junction bases: 12.

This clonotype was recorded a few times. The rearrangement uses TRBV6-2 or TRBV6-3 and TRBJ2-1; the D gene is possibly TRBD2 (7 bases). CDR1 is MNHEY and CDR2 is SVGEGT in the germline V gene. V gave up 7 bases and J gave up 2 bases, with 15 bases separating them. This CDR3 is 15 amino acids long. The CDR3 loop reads CASTVGGAPYNEQFF. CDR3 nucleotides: TGTGCCAGCACCGTGGGGGGGGCCCCCTACAATGAGCAGTTCTTC.

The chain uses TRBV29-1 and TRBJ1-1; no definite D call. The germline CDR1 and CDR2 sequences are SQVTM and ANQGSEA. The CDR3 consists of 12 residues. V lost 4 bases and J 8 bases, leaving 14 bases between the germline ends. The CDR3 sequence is CSVAQPITEAFF. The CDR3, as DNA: TGCAGCGTTGCCCAACCAATAACCGAAGCTTTCTTT. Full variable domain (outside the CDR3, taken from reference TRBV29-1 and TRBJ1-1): SAVISQKPSRDICQRGTSLTIQCQVDSQVTMMFWYRQQPGQSLTLIATANQGSEATYESGFVIDKFPISRPNLTFSTLTVSNMSPEDSSIYLCSVAQPITEAFFGQGTRLTVV.

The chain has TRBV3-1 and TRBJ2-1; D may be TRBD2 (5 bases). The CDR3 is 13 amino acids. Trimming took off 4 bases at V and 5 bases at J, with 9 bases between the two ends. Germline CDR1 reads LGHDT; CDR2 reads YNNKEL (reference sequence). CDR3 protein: CASSLRGDNEQFF. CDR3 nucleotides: TGTGCCAGCAGCCTCCGGGGTGACAATGAGCAGTTCTTC.

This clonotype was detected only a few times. The CDR3 is CASSRMEDEQFF. CDR3 DNA: TGTGCCAGCAGCCGGATGGAGGATGAGCAGTTCTTC. V is TRBV7-9 and J is TRBJ2-1, with TRBD2 as a possible D gene (5 bases). Trimming removed 5 bases from V and 8 bases from J, with 10 bases in between. The CDR3 spans 12 residues. The V gene's germline CDR1 is SEHNR and CDR2 FQNEAQ (reference sequence).

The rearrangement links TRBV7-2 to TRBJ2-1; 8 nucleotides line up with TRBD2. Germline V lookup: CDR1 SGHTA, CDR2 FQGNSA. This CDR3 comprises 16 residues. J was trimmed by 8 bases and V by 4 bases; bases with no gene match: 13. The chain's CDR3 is CASSSPRTGGLYEQFF. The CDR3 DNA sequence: TGTGCCAGCAGCTCCCCGAGGACGGGGGGGCTCTATGAGCAGTTCTTC.

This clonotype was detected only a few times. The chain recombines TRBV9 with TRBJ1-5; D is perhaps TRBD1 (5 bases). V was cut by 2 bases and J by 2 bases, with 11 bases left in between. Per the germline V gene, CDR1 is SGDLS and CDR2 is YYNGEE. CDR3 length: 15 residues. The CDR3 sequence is CASSVGSGGNQPQHF. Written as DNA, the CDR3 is TGTGCCAGCAGCGTGGGCTCGGGGGGCAATCAGCCCCAGCATTTT. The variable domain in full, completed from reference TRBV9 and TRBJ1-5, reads DSGVTQTPKHLITATGQRVTLRCSPRSGDLSVYWYQQSLDQGLQFLIQYYNGEERAKGNILERFSAQQFPDLHSELNLSSLELGDSALYFCASSVGSGGNQPQHFGDGTRLSIL.

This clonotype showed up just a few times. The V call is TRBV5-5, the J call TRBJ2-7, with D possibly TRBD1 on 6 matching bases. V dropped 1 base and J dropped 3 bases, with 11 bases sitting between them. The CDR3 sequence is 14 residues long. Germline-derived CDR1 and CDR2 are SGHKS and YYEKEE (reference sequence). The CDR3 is CASSLTGNYYEQYV. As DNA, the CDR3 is TGTGCCAGCAGCTTGACAGGGAATTACTACGAGCAGTACGTC.

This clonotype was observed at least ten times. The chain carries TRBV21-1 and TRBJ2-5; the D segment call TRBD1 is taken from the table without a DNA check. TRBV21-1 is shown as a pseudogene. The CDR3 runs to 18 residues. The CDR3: CASSKEYRGQGSQETQYF. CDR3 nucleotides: TGTGCCAGCAGCAAAGAGTATAGAGGACAGGGATCCCAAGAGACCCAGTACTTC.

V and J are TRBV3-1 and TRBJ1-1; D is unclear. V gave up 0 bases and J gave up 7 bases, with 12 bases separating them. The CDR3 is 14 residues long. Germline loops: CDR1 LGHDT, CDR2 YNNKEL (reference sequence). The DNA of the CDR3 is TGTGCCAGCAGCCAAGATTGGCGGTTTAGTGAAGCTTTCTTT. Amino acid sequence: CASSQDWRFSEAFF.

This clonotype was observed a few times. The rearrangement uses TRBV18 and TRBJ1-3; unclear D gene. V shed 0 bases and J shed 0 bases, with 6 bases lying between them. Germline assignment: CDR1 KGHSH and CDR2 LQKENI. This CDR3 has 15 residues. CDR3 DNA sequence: TGTGCCAGCTCACCACCGGCCAACTCTGGAAACACCATATATTTT. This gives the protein CASSPPANSGNTIYF.

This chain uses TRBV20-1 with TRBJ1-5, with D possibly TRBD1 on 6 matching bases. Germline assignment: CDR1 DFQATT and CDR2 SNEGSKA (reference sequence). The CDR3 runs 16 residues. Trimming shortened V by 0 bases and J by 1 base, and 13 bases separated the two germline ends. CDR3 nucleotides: TGCAGTGCTAGAGAGGTGGGGGGCCAGAGCAATCAGCCCCAGCATTTT. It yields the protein CSAREVGGQSNQPQHF.

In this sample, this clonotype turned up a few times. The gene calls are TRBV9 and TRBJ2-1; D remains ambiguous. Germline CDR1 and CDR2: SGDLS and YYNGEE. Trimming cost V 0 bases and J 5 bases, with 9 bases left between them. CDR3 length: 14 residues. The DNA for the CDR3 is TGTGCCAGCAGCGTAGAGGTTGCTCACAATGAGCAGTTCTTC. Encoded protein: CASSVEVAHNEQFF.